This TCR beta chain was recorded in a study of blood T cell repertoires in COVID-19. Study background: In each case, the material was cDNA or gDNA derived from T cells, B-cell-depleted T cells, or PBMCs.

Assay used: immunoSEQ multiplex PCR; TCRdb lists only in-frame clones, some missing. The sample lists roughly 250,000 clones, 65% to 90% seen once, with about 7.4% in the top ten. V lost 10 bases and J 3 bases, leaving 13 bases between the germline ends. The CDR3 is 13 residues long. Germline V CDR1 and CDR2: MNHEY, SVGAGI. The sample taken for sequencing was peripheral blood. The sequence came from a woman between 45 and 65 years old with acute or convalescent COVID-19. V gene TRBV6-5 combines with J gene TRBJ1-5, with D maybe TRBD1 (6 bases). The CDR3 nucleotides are TGTGCCATCCTACAGGGTAACAATCAGCCCCAGCATTTT. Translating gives CAILQGNNQPQHF.